The TCR beta chain under discussion was sequenced for a study of blood T cell repertoires in COVID-19. The germline gives CDR1 KGHSY, CDR2 FQNENV. The CDR3 sequence is 12 residues long. Trimming took 4 bases from V and 13 from J; bases not matched to a gene: 8. Exposed participants encountered a COVID-19 case during the 2 weeks preceding study entry. Original processing notes: Amplifying reference gene primers gave estimates of nucleated cell counts. Using immunoSEQ multiplex PCR, the repertoire was profiled, and TCRdb retains in-frame clones only, with some absent. V and J calls plus clone size are reproduced from that table; the DNA served to infer D and trimming. The sample has 130,000 to 150,000 clones, 84% seen once; the top ten hold under 7%.

The chain recombines TRBV16 with TRBJ1-2, with 8 bases identical to TRBD1. The sequenced sample consisted of PBMCs or T cells enriched from blood (not recorded which). The TCR sequence derives from a woman aged 50 to 60 who had been exposed to COVID-19. CDR3 DNA: TGTGCCAGCAGCCCAACGGACAGGGTCCCCACCTTC. Translation gives CASSPTDRVPTF.